This TCR beta chain was profiled in a study of cytomegalovirus exposure and HLA in healthy donors. At the level of the study: Unique TCRs numbering approximately 81 million, obtained from HLA-typed donors, made up an early data release.

General study points: Relative to equally common others, HLA-associated TCR beta chains showed greater clonal expansion in a later analysis.

Primers included in the PCR were 60 Vbeta and 13 Jbeta primers. Sequencing used immunoSEQ multiplex PCR; TCRdb keeps in-frame clones, though not all of them. The table records 100,000 to 150,000 clones, approximately 80% of them present only once. This clone was recorded once. Its antigen is still unknown. Germline V lookup: CDR1 LNHNV, CDR2 YYDKDF (reference sequence). With V trimmed by 5 bases and J by 5 bases, 9 bases remained unmatched. This CDR3 spans 16 amino acids. This clonotype was sampled from a woman aged 55-69 years in good health and CMV-seronegative. The source material was PBMCs. The chain recombines TRBV15 with TRBJ2-5, with 12 positions matching TRBD2. The CDR3 loop reads CATSGQLAGGRETQYF. DNA for the CDR3: TGTGCCACCAGCGGACAACTAGCGGGGGGCCGGGAGACCCAGTACTTC.